A selection of T cell receptor beta chains follows, all from one sample in a study of regulatory T cells in long-lasting Graves disease. TCRdb re-called the multiplex PCR reads with MiXCR, one entry per CDR3 protein. The sample consists of 300,000 to 450,000 distinct CDR3 sequences, less than 20% of them appearing once. The sample here was peripheral blood mononuclear cells (PBMCs), taken at new diagnosis, from a patient treated with antithyroid drugs. The receptor set was obtained from a female donor with Graves disease. Each CDR3 is given with its conserved first and last residue. A D gene is named only where the DNA matches it firmly. Where a row states a size, it is once, few, many or the class of an expanded clone; other rows omit it.

J: TRBJ2-7; V: TRBV6-5; D: NA; size: many; CDR3: CASSYSGASYEQYF; DNA: TGTGCCAGCAGTTACTCTGGGGCGTCCTACGAGCAGTACTTC
J: TRBJ1-5; V: TRBV6-1; D: NA; size: many; CDR3: CASTSDIQWATPIQPQHF; DNA: TGTGCCAGCACCTCGGACATCCAATGGGCCACTCCAATTCAGCCCCAGCATTTT
J: TRBJ1-2; V: TRBV20-1; D: NA; size: many; CDR3: CSALATSDGGYTF; DNA: TGCAGTGCTCTAGCTACCTCGGACGGCGGCTACACCTTC
J: TRBJ2-7; V: TRBV7-8; D: TRBD2; size: NA; CDR3: CASSTPSGGTYEQYF; DNA: TGTGCCAGCAGCACCCCTAGCGGGGGGACCTACGAGCAGTACTTC
J: TRBJ2-7; V: TRBV12-3/TRBV12-4; D: TRBD2; size: NA; CDR3: CASSLTSGGEQYF; DNA: TGTGCCAGCAGTCTAACTAGCGGGGGCGAGCAGTACTTC
J: TRBJ2-2; V: TRBV30; D: NA; size: many; CDR3: CAWRQSNTGELFF; DNA: TGTGCCTGGAGGCAGTCGAACACCGGGGAGCTGTTTTTT
J: TRBJ2-3; V: TRBV4-2; D: TRBD2; size: few; CDR3: CASSQDPTSGSTDTQYF; DNA: TGTGCCAGCAGCCAAGATCCTACTAGCGGAAGCACAGATACGCAGTATTTT
J: TRBJ1-5; V: TRBV20-1; D: NA; size: many; CDR3: CSARVAGAGNQPQHF; DNA: TGCAGTGCTAGAGTCGCGGGGGCGGGCAATCAGCCCCAGCATTTT
J: TRBJ2-7; V: TRBV12-3/TRBV12-4; D: NA; size: many; CDR3: CASSVGGGGYEQYF; DNA: TGTGCCAGCAGTGTAGGGGGCGGGGGCTACGAGCAGTACTTC
J: TRBJ2-2; V: TRBV11-2; D: NA; size: many; CDR3: CASNSGARNTGELFF; DNA: TGTGCCAGCAATTCGGGGGCTCGGAACACCGGGGAGCTGTTTTTT
J: TRBJ2-2; V: TRBV2; D: NA; size: many; CDR3: CASSQPRENTGELFF; DNA: TGTGCCAGCAGCCAACCGCGGGAGAACACCGGGGAGCTGTTTTTT
J: TRBJ2-7; V: TRBV5-6; D: NA; size: NA; CDR3: CASSLSPVDANYEQYF; DNA: TGTGCCAGCAGTTTATCCCCGGTGGATGCAAACTACGAGCAGTACTTC
J: TRBJ2-7; V: TRBV6-2/TRBV6-3; D: NA; size: many; CDR3: CASSRTYEQYF; DNA: TGTGCCAGCAGTCGAACCTACGAGCAGTACTTC
J: TRBJ2-5; V: TRBV14; D: TRBD2; size: many; CDR3: CASSLGGNVETQYF; DNA: TGTGCCAGCAGCCTGGGAGGGAATGTGGAGACCCAGTACTTC
J: TRBJ2-7; V: TRBV5-5; D: TRBD1; size: many; CDR3: CASKPERRGGRDEQYF; DNA: TGTGCCAGTAAACCCGAACGGAGAGGGGGCAGGGACGAGCAGTACTTC
J: TRBJ2-1; V: TRBV29-1; D: TRBD2; size: few; CDR3: CSVDVGGANEQFF; DNA: TGCAGCGTGGATGTCGGGGGGGCCAATGAGCAGTTCTTC
J: TRBJ2-7; V: TRBV7-9; D: TRBD2; size: many; CDR3: CASSPGLAPSEQYF; DNA: TGTGCCAGCAGCCCGGGACTAGCCCCATCCGAGCAGTACTTC
J: TRBJ1-1; V: TRBV6-1; D: TRBD1; size: many; CDR3: CASTETGVNTEAFF; DNA: TGTGCCAGCACCGAGACAGGGGTGAACACTGAAGCTTTCTTT
J: TRBJ2-7; V: TRBV10-3; D: TRBD2; size: NA; CDR3: CAISDATSSYELYF; DNA: TGTGCCATCAGTGATGCGACTAGCTCCTACGAGCTGTACTTC
J: TRBJ2-7; V: TRBV5-8; D: TRBD2; size: NA; CDR3: CASSISGRLYEQYF; DNA: TGTGCCAGCAGCATTTCCGGGAGGCTCTACGAGCAGTACTTC
J: TRBJ2-5; V: TRBV3-1; D: TRBD2; size: many; CDR3: CASSQDSGGAETQYF; DNA: TGTGCCAGCAGCCAAGATAGCGGGGGGGCAGAGACCCAGTACTTC
J: TRBJ1-1; V: TRBV29-1; D: NA; size: many; CDR3: CSVFSGMNTEAFF; DNA: TGCAGCGTTTTTTCAGGGATGAACACTGAAGCTTTCTTT
J: TRBJ2-7; V: TRBV5-1; D: TRBD1; size: NA; CDR3: CASTQGSSYEQYF; DNA: TGCGCCAGCACACAGGGGAGCTCCTACGAGCAGTACTTC
J: TRBJ1-2; V: TRBV25-1; D: NA; size: NA; CDR3: CASSDTGMGNHGYTF; DNA: TGTGCCAGCAGCGACACAGGGATGGGTAACCATGGCTACACCTTC
J: TRBJ2-1; V: TRBV6-2/TRBV6-3; D: TRBD2; size: NA; CDR3: CASSSGGRAHEQFF; DNA: TGTGCCAGCAGTTCCGGCGGGAGGGCCCATGAGCAGTTCTTC
J: TRBJ1-1; V: TRBV10-1; D: NA; size: many; CDR3: CASLGDRPGAFF; DNA: TGCGCCAGCTTGGGAGACCGCCCTGGAGCTTTCTTT
J: TRBJ2-7; V: TRBV24-1; D: TRBD1; size: many; CDR3: CATSDLRTGGEQYF; DNA: TGTGCCACCAGTGACCTTCGGACAGGGGGCGAGCAGTACTTC
J: TRBJ1-2; V: TRBV7-9; D: NA; size: NA; CDR3: CASSLGVPTGNYGYTF; DNA: TGTGCCAGCAGCTTAGGGGTCCCAACCGGCAACTATGGCTACACCTTC
J: TRBJ1-1; V: TRBV5-1; D: NA; size: many; CDR3: CASSLVFLNTEAFF; DNA: TGCGCCAGCAGCTTGGTCTTCCTGAACACTGAAGCTTTCTTT
J: TRBJ2-5; V: TRBV7-2; D: NA; size: many; CDR3: CASSLVRGIETQYF; DNA: TGTGCCAGCAGCTTGGTTCGGGGGATCGAGACCCAGTACTTC
J: TRBJ2-2; V: TRBV11-2; D: TRBD2; size: many; CDR3: CASSLGAGASDGELFF; DNA: TGTGCCAGCAGCCTAGGAGCGGGGGCGAGTGACGGGGAGCTGTTTTTT
J: TRBJ1-6; V: TRBV28; D: NA; size: many; CDR3: CASSLSGANYNSPLHF; DNA: TGTGCCAGCAGTTTAAGCGGGGCCAACTATAATTCACCCCTCCACTTT
J: TRBJ2-1; V: TRBV11-1; D: NA; size: many; CDR3: CASSRTPPSSYNEQFF; DNA: TGTGCCAGCAGCAGAACCCCCCCGAGCTCCTACAATGAGCAGTTCTTC
J: TRBJ2-2; V: TRBV19; D: NA; size: NA; CDR3: CASDQMNTGELFF; DNA: TGTGCCAGTGACCAAATGAACACCGGGGAGCTGTTTTTT
J: TRBJ2-2; V: TRBV2; D: TRBD1; size: many; CDR3: CASSRDSFLGGELFF; DNA: TGTGCCAGCAGCAGGGACAGCTTTTTGGGTGGGGAGCTGTTTTTT
J: TRBJ1-1; V: TRBV29-1; D: NA; size: many; CDR3: CSVEGGGGEVAFF; DNA: TGCAGCGTTGAAGGAGGAGGGGGAGAGGTAGCTTTCTTT
J: TRBJ1-1; V: TRBV2; D: NA; size: many; CDR3: CASSGPGVNTEAFF; DNA: TGTGCCAGCAGTGGTCCGGGGGTGAACACTGAAGCTTTCTTT
J: TRBJ2-5; V: TRBV5-1; D: TRBD1; size: NA; CDR3: CASSLTGGDQETQYF; DNA: TGCGCCAGCAGCTTGACAGGGGGAGACCAAGAGACCCAGTACTTC
J: TRBJ2-1; V: TRBV12-5; D: TRBD1; size: NA; CDR3: CASGLPPPGQGSYNEQFF; DNA: TGTGCTAGTGGTTTGCCTCCCCCGGGACAGGGATCCTACAATGAGCAGTTCTTC
J: TRBJ2-1; V: TRBV7-2; D: NA; size: few; CDR3: CASSPPDSYYNEQFF; DNA: TGTGCCAGCAGCCCGCCGGACAGCTACTACAATGAGCAGTTCTTC
J: TRBJ2-1; V: TRBV24-1; D: TRBD1; size: many; CDR3: CATSDPRTGVNEQFF; DNA: TGTGCCACCAGTGATCCCAGGACAGGGGTCAATGAGCAGTTCTTC
J: TRBJ2-1; V: TRBV28; D: TRBD2; size: many; CDR3: CASSFWLAGGRNEQFF; DNA: TGTGCCAGCAGTTTTTGGCTAGCGGGAGGGCGGAATGAGCAGTTCTTC
J: TRBJ2-5; V: TRBV7-9; D: NA; size: few; CDR3: CASSWPRRTAQETQYF; DNA: TGTGCCAGCAGCTGGCCGCGAAGGACGGCTCAAGAGACCCAGTACTTC
J: TRBJ2-7; V: TRBV5-4; D: TRBD1; size: NA; CDR3: CASSITGTGAHEQYF; DNA: TGTGCCAGCAGCATAACCGGGACAGGGGCCCACGAGCAGTACTTC